A few counts support the clone carrying this T cell receptor beta chain. Looked up from germline, CDR1 is SGHTA and CDR2 is FQGNSA. Between the trimmed V and J ends, which lost 1 base and 6 bases, there was a span of 13 bases. The CDR3 contains 14 residues. This sample is drawn from a study of beta chain features in type 1 diabetes. Overall study: Cell yields, gender and age were similar in healthy donors and patients.

The study reverse transcribed the entire isolated RNA, so it sequenced expressed TCRB transcripts. The table came from immunoSEQ multiplex PCR; TCRdb's copy has only in-frame clones and leaves some out. Of about 130,000 clones in the sample, 9% to 9.5% are singletons; the top ten hold 0.68%. This rearrangement joins TRBV7-2 to TRBJ2-7; no clear D. The sequence derives from a man younger than 35 in good health. Sequences were obtained from central memory CD4+ T cells from blood. The CDR3 is CASSLVWQVGEQYF. The CDR3, as DNA: TGTGCCAGCAGCTTAGTTTGGCAGGTTGGCGAGCAGTACTTC.